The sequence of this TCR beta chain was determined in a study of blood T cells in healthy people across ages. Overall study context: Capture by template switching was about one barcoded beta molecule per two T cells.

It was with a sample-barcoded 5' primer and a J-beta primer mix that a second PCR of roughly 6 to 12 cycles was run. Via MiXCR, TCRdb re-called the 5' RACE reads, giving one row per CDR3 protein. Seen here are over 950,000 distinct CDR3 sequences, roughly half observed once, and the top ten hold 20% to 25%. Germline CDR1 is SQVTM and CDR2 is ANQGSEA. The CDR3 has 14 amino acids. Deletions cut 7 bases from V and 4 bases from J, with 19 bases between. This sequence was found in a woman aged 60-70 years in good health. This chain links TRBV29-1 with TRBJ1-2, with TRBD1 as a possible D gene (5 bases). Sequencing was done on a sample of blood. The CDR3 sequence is CSANAGQTSYGYTF. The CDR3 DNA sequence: TGCAGCGCTAATGCAGGGCAGACCTCCTATGGCTACACCTTC.